This paragraph reports one T cell receptor (beta chain). The antigen is not known. This CDR3 comprises 14 residues. V shed 3 bases and J shed 12 bases, with 15 bases lying between them. Germline loops: CDR1 LNHDA, CDR2 SQIVND (reference sequence). TCRdb used MiXCR to reprocess the reads, holding one entry per CDR3 protein. The sample lists hundreds of thousands of distinct CDR3 sequences; just under 30% were seen once. This sample is part of a study of T cell repertoires in cytomegalovirus infection. The material was cultured PBMCs, obtained from culture after CMV antigen stimulation. This clonotype was obtained from a human donor in good health (CMV status not recorded). Some clones in this sample may be carry-over from other donors' samples. This sequence joins TRBV19 and TRBJ1-6, with a tentative D call TRBD1 (5 bases). DNA of the CDR3: TGTGCCAGTAGTATCCTCGGGGCCCCAGGACCCCTCCACTTT. This gives the protein CASSILGAPGPLHF.